These T cell receptor beta chains were read from a single sample in a study of beta chain features in type 1 diabetes. Sequenced by immunoSEQ multiplex PCR; TCRdb stores in-frame clones only, minus some. The sample includes approximately 360,000 clones, around 12% of them seen just once. Sequencing was done on a sample of naive CD4+ T cells from blood. These receptors were taken from a woman between 18 and 29 years old with type 1 diabetes. CDR3s leave out the opening cysteine and the closing phenylalanine or tryptophan. Each record gives: clone size, CDR3 length, V gene, J gene, CDR3 protein. The size entry is marked missing in some rows and otherwise reads once, few, many or a size class.

>few|11|TRBV9|TRBJ1-5
ASSVGERGAQH
>.|13|TRBV25-1|TRBJ2-5
ASSEGGSVQETQY
>.|14|TRBV15|TRBJ2-7
ATSRAGTSGSYEQY
>.|13|TRBV2|TRBJ1-5
ASSPRGGSNQPQH
>few|15|TRBV7-2|TRBJ2-5
ASSFPKAGGARETQY
>.|12|TRBV11-2|TRBJ2-7
ASSLAGVRYEQY
>.|11|TRBV4-1|TRBJ2-7
ASSQGPIYEQY
>few|13|TRBV25-1|TRBJ1-1
ASSALEGDGTEAF
>.|12|TRBV2|TRBJ1-5
ASNPLGAVQPQH
>.|15|TRBV7-9|TRBJ2-5
ASSRKTSGHFQETQY
>.|14|TRBV5-1|TRBJ2-1
ASSLGTGVGGDEQF
>few|13|TRBV11-2|TRBJ2-1
ASSIRTGTGDEQF
>.|12|TRBV4-3|TRBJ1-2
ASSPGTATFGYT
>few|12|TRBV29-1|TRBJ2-1
SVQPSTVGGEQF
>few|13|TRBV9|TRBJ2-1
ASSVGSGSYNEQF
>few|13|TRBV7-9|TRBJ1-2
ASSLVGVENYGYT
>.|12|TRBV4-1|TRBJ2-5
ASSTPGLQETQY
>few|12|TRBV9|TRBJ2-2
ASSVDTNTGELF
>few|14|TRBV7-9|TRBJ1-1
ASSSTAGDRNTEAF
>.|11|TRBV29-1|TRBJ2-3
SVGGTVTDTQY
>.|12|TRBV2|TRBJ1-2
ASCVGAWDYGYT
>.|14|TRBV14|TRBJ2-5
ASSQDGDRDLETQY
>few|16|TRBV4-3|TRBJ2-5
ASSQDVAAGGRKETQY
>few|13|TRBV7-9|TRBJ1-2
ASIRPPVSNYGYT
>.|9|TRBV29-1|TRBJ1-1
SVRGDTEAF
>few|13|TRBV2|TRBJ2-1
ASSGGSFAYNEQF
>.|12|TRBV7-9|TRBJ2-7
ASSPPGGRFEQY
>.|14|TRBV6-6|TRBJ2-1
ASSYLRGSSYNEQF
>.|13|TRBV18|TRBJ1-6
ASSPRTSDNSPLH
>few|14|TRBV6-6|TRBJ1-2
ASSKTGGANGYGYT
>few|11|TRBV11-3|TRBJ2-7
ASSNGVEGEQY
>few|10|TRBV6-5|TRBJ2-7
ASRNWDTEQY
>few|12|TRBV23-1|TRBJ2-7
ASSQLGRGYEQY
>few|12|TRBV6-5|TRBJ2-1
ASSGRGRVDEQF
>few|12|TRBV28|TRBJ1-4
ASNAGTGKEKLF
>few|12|TRBV5-4|TRBJ2-1
ASSAGTGNNEQF
>.|11|TRBV29-1|TRBJ2-4
SVELPQGKDQY
>few|13|TRBV4-3|TRBJ1-4
ASSQPGQGGEKLF
>.|14|TRBV7-3|TRBJ2-1
ASSLHGGGSSSEQF
>.|14|TRBV5-1|TRBJ2-4
ASSLTAAVGGNIQY
>few|11|TRBV30|TRBJ1-2
AWNHLRGGGYT